Listed below are T cell receptor beta chains from one sample, sequenced in a study of blood T cell repertoires in COVID-19. Sequenced by immunoSEQ multiplex PCR; TCRdb stores in-frame clones only, minus some. The sample holds about 250,000 clones, around 90% seen once. The sample consisted of peripheral blood. The receptor source for this set is an elderly man with acute or convalescent COVID-19. Each CDR3 is given with its conserved first and last residue. Fields, in order: clone size, J gene, CDR3 length, V gene, D gene, CDR3 protein, CDR3 DNA. D genes are given only for firm matches. A clone size is listed for some rows: how often the clone was seen (once, few, many), or a class if it is expanded.

>NA|TRBJ1-2|13|TRBV19|TRBD1
CASSLGQGDGYTF
TGTGCCAGTAGCCTGGGACAGGGGGATGGCTACACCTTC
>NA|TRBJ2-3|15|TRBV18|NA
CASSPLGAQTDTQYF
TGTGCCAGCTCACCACTGGGGGCGCAGACAGATACGCAGTATTTT
>NA|TRBJ2-4|15|TRBV2|NA
CASGRQVLAKNIQYF
TGTGCCAGCGGCAGACAGGTTCTAGCCAAAAACATTCAGTACTTC
>NA|TRBJ2-7|13|TRBV19|NA
CASSGSRGVEQYF
TGTGCCAGTAGTGGGAGCAGGGGCGTCGAGCAGTACTTC
>NA|TRBJ2-2|15|TRBV5-5|TRBD1
CASSTWDRNTGELFF
TGTGCCAGCAGCACCTGGGACAGAAACACCGGGGAGCTGTTTTTT
>few|TRBJ1-3|16|TRBV9|TRBD1
CASSAAGQGGGNTIYF
TGTGCCAGCAGTGCTGCAGGACAGGGGGGAGGAAACACCATATATTTT
>once|TRBJ1-1|16|TRBV6-5|NA
CASSYSRGKGNPEAFF
TGTGCCAGCAGTTACTCGAGGGGGAAGGGGAATCCTGAAGCTTTCTTT
>NA|TRBJ1-2|13|TRBV6-5|TRBD1
CASSSLTGVGYTF
TGTGCCAGCAGTTCCCTGACAGGGGTTGGCTACACCTTC
>NA|TRBJ1-5|13|TRBV28|NA
CASSLSGPQPQHF
TGTGCCAGCAGTTTGTCCGGTCCTCAGCCCCAGCATTTT
>NA|TRBJ2-7|14|TRBV6-5|TRBD1
CASRTSGQPGEQYF
TGTGCCAGCAGAACTTCGGGACAGCCCGGAGAGCAGTACTTC
>NA|TRBJ1-2|14|TRBV2|NA
CASIRDRFNYGYTF
TGTGCCAGCATAAGAGACAGGTTTAACTATGGCTACACCTTC
>NA|TRBJ2-5|15|TRBV7-9|NA
CASSLAAGRSETQYF
TGTGCCAGCAGCTTAGCGGCGGGACGCTCTGAGACCCAGTACTTC
>NA|TRBJ2-5|16|TRBV5-1|TRBD2
CASSLALREGQETQYF
TGCGCCAGCAGCTTGGCCCTGCGGGAGGGCCAAGAGACCCAGTACTTC
>NA|TRBJ2-5|16|TRBV19|TRBD2
CASSLRLAGVEETQYF
TGTGCCAGTAGTTTAAGACTAGCGGGAGTTGAGGAGACCCAGTACTTC
>NA|TRBJ2-1|15|TRBV11-3|TRBD2
CASSLETSGMNEQFF
TGTGCCAGCAGCTTAGAGACTAGCGGAATGAATGAGCAGTTCTTC
>NA|TRBJ2-3|15|TRBV4-3|TRBD2
CASSQVAGVGDTQYF
TGCGCCAGCAGCCAAGTAGCGGGAGTTGGGGATACGCAGTATTTT
>once|TRBJ1-4|14|TRBV7-9|TRBD1
CASSFRTGDEKLFF
TGTGCCAGCAGCTTCAGGACAGGGGATGAAAAACTGTTTTTT
>NA|TRBJ2-7|15|TRBV5-4|TRBD1
CASSPRQGRNYEQYF
TGTGCCAGCAGCCCGCGACAGGGGCGGAACTACGAGCAGTACTTC
>NA|TRBJ2-7|13|TRBV3-1/TRBV3-2|NA
CASSRTGITEQYF
TGTGCCAGCAGCCGAACAGGGATCACCGAGCAGTACTTC
>NA|TRBJ1-2|13|TRBV6-5|TRBD1
CASSFGQGYGYTF
TGTGCCAGCAGTTTCGGACAGGGCTATGGCTACACCTTC
>NA|TRBJ1-2|15|TRBV5-8|NA
CASSLVRGSNYGYTF
TGTGCCAGCAGCTTGGTTCGCGGTTCTAACTATGGCTACACCTTC
>few|TRBJ2-6|13|TRBV19|NA
CASSIGGTNVLTF
TGTGCCAGTAGTATTGGGGGGACCAACGTCCTGACTTTC
>NA|TRBJ1-4|15|TRBV19|TRBD1
CASSDRGRTNEKLFF
TGTGCCAGTAGCGACAGGGGGCGCACTAATGAAAAACTGTTTTTT
>NA|TRBJ2-7|15|TRBV10-3|TRBD1
CAISGQDRVTYEQYF
TGTGCCATCAGTGGACAGGACAGGGTTACCTACGAGCAGTACTTC